The entry below describes one T cell receptor (beta chain). Its specificity is not known. Researchers ran the PCR with 60 Vbeta and 13 Jbeta primers. Measured with immunoSEQ multiplex PCR; TCRdb has only the in-frame clones, and not every one. The sample includes approximately 160,000 clones, roughly 72% of them seen just once. Germline lookup yields CDR1 LNHNV and CDR2 YYDKDF (reference sequence). The CDR3 consists of 14 residues. V trimming: 2 bases; J trimming: 3 bases; junction bases outside the gene matches: 3. This record belongs to a study of cytomegalovirus exposure and HLA in healthy donors. Study observations and caveats: Among the sequence variants, a highly shared cluster was likely an artifact of sequencing.

The source is a woman aged 40 to 50 in good health and CMV-seronegative. The chain is built from TRBV15 and TRBJ1-2, with 7 nucleotides matching TRBD1. The sequencing input was PBMCs. CDR3 sequence: CATSRSTGDYGYTF. The CDR3 DNA sequence: TGTGCCACCAGCAGAAGCACAGGGGACTATGGCTACACCTTC.